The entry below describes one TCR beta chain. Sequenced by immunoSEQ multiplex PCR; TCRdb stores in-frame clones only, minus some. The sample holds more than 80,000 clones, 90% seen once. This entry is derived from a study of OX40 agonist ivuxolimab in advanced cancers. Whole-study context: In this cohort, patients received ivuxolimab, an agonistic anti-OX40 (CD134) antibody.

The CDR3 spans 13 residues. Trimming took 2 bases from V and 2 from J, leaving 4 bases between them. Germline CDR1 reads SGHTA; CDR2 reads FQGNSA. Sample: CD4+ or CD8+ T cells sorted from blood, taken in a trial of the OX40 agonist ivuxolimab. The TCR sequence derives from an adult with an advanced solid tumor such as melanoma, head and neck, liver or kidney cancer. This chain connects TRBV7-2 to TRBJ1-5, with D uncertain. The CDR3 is CASSLTRNQPQHF. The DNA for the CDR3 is TGTGCCAGCAGCTTAACACGCAATCAGCCCCAGCATTTT.